This T cell receptor beta chain was identified during a study of T-cell memory formation after mild COVID-19. Turning to the study itself: Clustering of TCRs was largely donor specific. The study, taken as a whole, reports: Clones which contracted sat mainly in CM and EM if CD4+, and in EMRA if CD8+. A balance of CD4 and CD8 characterized clones contracting day 15 to 85, whereas later expanders leaned CD4+.

The table lists this clonotype with a few counts. Its antigen is currently unknown. Each CDR3 protein gets one entry after TCRdb re-called the 5' RACE reads with MiXCR. The sample contains approximately 450,000 distinct CDR3 sequences, over 15% of which appear only once. The CDR3 length is 15 residues. The germline gives CDR1 SGHNT, CDR2 YENEEA. The ends were cut back, 5 bases at V and 0 bases at J, with 11 bases in the middle. The V gene is TRBV11-3, the J gene TRBJ2-4; no reliable D call. The specimen sequenced was PBMCs or a T cell subset sorted from them (not recorded which). The clonotype comes from an adult woman who had mild COVID-19 (a few samples of this study predate the infection). Cell type and time point are not known. CDR3 DNA sequence: TGTGCCAGCAGCGGGTGGAACCTAGCCAAAAACATTCAGTACTTC. Residues: CASSGWNLAKNIQYF.